One TCR beta chain is described in this entry. In the original analysis: Nucleated cell number was recorded as an estimate derived from reference gene primer amplification. Profiled with immunoSEQ multiplex PCR; TCRdb holds only in-frame clones, not every one. For V, J and clone size, that table is used; D and trimming come from the DNA. This sample has some 70,000 clones; roughly four fifths occur once, and the top ten carry about 14%. Germline CDR1 SGHRS, CDR2 YFSETQ. The CDR3 loop spans 14 amino acids. Losses at the gene ends were 7 bases for V and 6 bases for J; bases not matched to a gene: 10. These data are taken from a study of blood T cell repertoires in COVID-19. About the research overall: COVID-19 samples, acute and convalescent, were from the United States, Italy and Spain. T cells, B-cell-depleted T cells, or PBMCs provided the cDNA or gDNA that served as material.

This receptor was identified in a man aged 45-65 years with COVID-19, enrolled during active disease. The sequencing input was peripheral blood. The J gene is TRBJ2-4, the V gene TRBV5-1; 7 bases fit TRBD1. The CDR3 DNA reads as TGCGCCAGCCGCTCCGGGACAGCGTCAAACATTCAGTACTTC. Its translation is CASRSGTASNIQYF.